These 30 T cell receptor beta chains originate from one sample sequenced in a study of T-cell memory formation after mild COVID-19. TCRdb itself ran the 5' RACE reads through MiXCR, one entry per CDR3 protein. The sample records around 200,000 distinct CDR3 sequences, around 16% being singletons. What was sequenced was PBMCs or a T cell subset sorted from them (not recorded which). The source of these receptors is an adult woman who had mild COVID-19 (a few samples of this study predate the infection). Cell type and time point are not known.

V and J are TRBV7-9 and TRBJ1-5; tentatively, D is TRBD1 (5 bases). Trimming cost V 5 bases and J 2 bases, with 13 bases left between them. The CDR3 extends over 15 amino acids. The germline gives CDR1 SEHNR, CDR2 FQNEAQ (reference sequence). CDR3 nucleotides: TGTGCCAGCAGCCTAAGCTCGGGGGGCAATCAGCCCCAGCATTTT. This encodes CASSLSSGGNQPQHF.

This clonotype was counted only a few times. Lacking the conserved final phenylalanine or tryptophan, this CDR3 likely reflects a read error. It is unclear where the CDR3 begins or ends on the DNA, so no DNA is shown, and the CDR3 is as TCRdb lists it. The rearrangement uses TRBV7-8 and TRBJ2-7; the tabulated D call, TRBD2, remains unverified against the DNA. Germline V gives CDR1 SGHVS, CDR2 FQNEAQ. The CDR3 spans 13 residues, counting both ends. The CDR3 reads CASSLATGGGRQY.

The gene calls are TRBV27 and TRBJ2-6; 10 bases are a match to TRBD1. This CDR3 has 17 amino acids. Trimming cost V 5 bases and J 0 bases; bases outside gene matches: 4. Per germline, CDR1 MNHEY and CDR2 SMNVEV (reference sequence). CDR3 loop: CASSPRTGGSGANVLTF. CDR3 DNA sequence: TGTGCCAGCAGTCCACGGACAGGGGGCTCTGGGGCCAACGTCCTGACTTTC.

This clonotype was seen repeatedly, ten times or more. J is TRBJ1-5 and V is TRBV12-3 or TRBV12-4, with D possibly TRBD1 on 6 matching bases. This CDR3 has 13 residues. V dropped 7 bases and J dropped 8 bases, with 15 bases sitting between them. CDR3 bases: TGTGCCAGCAACACAGGGTCGGGAGAGCCCCAGCATTTT. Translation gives CASNTGSGEPQHF.

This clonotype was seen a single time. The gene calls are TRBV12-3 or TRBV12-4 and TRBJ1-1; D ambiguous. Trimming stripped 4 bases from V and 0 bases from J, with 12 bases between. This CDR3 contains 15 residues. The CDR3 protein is CASSSPRDMNTEAFF. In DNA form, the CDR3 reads TGTGCCAGCAGTTCCCCTAGGGATATGAACACTGAAGCTTTCTTT.

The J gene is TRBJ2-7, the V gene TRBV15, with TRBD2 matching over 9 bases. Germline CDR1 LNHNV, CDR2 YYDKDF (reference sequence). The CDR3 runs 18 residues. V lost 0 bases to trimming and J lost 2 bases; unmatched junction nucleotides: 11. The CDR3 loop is CATSREGSGGSYPYEQYF. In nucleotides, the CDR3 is TGTGCCACCAGCAGAGAGGGTAGCGGGGGAAGCTACCCCTACGAGCAGTACTTC.

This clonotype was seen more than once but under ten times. The CDR3 here is CASSLNEGLGYGYTF. CDR3 DNA: TGCGCCAGCAGCCTCAATGAGGGGCTAGGATATGGCTACACCTTC. V usage is TRBV4-1 and J usage is TRBJ1-2; D might be TRBD1 (5 bases). V lost 4 bases to trimming and J lost 5 bases, with 17 bases between them. Looked up from germline, CDR1 is MGHRA and CDR2 is YSYEKL. The CDR3 length is 15 residues.

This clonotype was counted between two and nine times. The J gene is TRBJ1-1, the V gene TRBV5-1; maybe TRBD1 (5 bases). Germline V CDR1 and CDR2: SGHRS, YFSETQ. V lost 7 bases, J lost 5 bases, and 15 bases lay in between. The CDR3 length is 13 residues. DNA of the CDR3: TGCGCCAGCTGTGAACAGGAGAGTACTGAAGCTTTCTTT. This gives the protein CASCEQESTEAFF. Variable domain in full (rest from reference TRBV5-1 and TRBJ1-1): KAGVTQTPRYLIKTRGQQVTLSCSPISGHRSVSWYQQTPGQGLQFLFEYFSETQRNKGNFPGRFSGRQFSNSRSEMNVSTLELGDSALYLCASCEQESTEAFFGQGTRLTVV.

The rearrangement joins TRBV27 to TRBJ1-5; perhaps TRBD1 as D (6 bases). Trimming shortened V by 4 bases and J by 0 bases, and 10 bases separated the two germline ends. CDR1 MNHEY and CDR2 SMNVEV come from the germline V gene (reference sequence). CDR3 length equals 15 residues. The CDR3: CASSSRGLSNQPQHF. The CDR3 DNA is TGTGCCAGCAGTTCCAGGGGACTTAGCAATCAGCCCCAGCATTTT.

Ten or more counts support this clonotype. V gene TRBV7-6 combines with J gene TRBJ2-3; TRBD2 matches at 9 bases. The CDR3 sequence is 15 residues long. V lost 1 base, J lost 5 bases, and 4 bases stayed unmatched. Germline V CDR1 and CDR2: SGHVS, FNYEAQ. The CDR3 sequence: CASSLGPSGVDTQYF. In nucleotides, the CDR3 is TGTGCCAGCAGCTTAGGACCTAGCGGGGTAGATACGCAGTATTTT.

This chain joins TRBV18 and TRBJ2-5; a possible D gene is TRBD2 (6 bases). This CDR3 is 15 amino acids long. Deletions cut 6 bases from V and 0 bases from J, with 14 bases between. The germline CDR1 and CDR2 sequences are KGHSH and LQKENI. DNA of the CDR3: TGTGCCAGCTCGGCTCAGGGACTGTACCAAGAGACCCAGTACTTC. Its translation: CASSAQGLYQETQYF.

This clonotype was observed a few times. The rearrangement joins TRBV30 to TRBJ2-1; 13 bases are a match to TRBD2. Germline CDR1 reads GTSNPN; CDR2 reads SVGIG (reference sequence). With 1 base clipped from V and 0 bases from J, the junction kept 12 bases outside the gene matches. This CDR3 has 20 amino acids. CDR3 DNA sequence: TGTGCCTGGAGTGGCCTCGGACTAGCGGGAGTCCCCAGCTCCTACAATGAGCAGTTCTTC. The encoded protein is CAWSGLGLAGVPSSYNEQFF.

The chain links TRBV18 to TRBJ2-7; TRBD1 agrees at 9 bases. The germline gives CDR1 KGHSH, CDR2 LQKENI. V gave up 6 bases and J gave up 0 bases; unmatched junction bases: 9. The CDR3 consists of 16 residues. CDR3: CASSLTGTGISYEQYF. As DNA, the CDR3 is TGTGCCAGCTCGCTAACCGGGACAGGGATCTCCTACGAGCAGTACTTC. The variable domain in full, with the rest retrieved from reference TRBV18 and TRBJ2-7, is NAGVMQNPRHLVRRRGQEARLRCSPMKGHSHVYWYRQLPEEGLKFMVYLQKENIIDESGMPKERFSAEFPKEGPSILRIQQVVRGDSAAYFCASSLTGTGISYEQYFGPGTRLTVT.

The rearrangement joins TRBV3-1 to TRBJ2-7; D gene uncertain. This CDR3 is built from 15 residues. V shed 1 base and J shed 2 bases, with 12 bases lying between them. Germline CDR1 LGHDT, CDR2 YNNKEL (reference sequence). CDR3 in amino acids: CASSQGWQVAYEQYF. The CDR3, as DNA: TGTGCCAGCAGCCAAGGGTGGCAGGTTGCCTACGAGCAGTACTTC.

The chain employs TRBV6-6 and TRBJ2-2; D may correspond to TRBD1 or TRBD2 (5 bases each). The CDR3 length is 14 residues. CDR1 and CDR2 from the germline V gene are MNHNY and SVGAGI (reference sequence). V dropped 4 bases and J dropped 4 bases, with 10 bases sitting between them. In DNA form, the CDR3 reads TGTGCCAGCAGTTCCAAGGGGAGCACCGGGGAGCTGTTTTTT. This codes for CASSSKGSTGELFF.

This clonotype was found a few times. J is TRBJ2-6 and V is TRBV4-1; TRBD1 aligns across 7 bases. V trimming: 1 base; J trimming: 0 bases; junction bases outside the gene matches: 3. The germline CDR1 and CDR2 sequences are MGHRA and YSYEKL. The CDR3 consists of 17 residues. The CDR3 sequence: CASSQATGSSGANVLTF. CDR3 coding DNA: TGCGCCAGCAGCCAAGCGACAGGGAGCTCTGGGGCCAACGTCCTGACTTTC.

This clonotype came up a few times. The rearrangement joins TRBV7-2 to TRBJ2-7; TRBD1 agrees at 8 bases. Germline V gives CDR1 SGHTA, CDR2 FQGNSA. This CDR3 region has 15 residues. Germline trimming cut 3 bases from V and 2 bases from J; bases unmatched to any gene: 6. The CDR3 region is CASSFAGTGAYEQYF. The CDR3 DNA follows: TGTGCCAGCAGCTTCGCCGGGACAGGCGCCTACGAGCAGTACTTC.

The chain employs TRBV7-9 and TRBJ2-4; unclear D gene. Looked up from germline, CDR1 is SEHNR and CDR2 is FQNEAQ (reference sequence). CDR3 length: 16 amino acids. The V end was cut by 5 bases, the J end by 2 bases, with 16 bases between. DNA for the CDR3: TGTGCCAGCAGCAACGGTCCGGGCGGAACCAAAAACATTCAGTACTTC. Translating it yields CASSNGPGGTKNIQYF.

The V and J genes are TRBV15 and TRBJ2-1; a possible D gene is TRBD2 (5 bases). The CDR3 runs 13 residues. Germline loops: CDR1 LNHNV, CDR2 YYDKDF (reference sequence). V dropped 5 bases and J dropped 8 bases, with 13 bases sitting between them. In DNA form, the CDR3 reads TGTGCCACCAGCGGCGGACGGGAAGATGAGCAGTTCTTC. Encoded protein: CATSGGREDEQFF.

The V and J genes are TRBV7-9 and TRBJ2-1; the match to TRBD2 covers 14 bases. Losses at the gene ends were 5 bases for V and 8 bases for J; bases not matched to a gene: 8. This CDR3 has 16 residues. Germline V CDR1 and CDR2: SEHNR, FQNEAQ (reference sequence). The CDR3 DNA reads TGTGCCAGCAGCCCCGGGACTAGCGGGAGTGGAGATGAGCAGTTCTTC. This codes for CASSPGTSGSGDEQFF.

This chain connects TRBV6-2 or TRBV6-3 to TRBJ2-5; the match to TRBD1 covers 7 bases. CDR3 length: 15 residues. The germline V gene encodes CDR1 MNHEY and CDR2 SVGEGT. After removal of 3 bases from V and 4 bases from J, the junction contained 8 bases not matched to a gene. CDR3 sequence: CASSYGDSVRETQYF. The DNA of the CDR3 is TGTGCCAGCAGTTATGGGGACAGCGTACGAGAGACCCAGTACTTC.

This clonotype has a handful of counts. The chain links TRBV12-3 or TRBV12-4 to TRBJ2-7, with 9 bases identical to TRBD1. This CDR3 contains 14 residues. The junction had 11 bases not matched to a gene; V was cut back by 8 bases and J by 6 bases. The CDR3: CASGGPDRGAEQYF. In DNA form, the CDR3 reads TGTGCCAGCGGGGGTCCGGACAGGGGCGCCGAGCAGTACTTC.

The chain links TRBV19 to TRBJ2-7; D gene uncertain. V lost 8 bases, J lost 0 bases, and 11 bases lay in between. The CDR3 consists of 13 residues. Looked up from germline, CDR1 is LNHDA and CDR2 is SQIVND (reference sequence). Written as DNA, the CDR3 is TGTGCCAGTGGATCAGGTGTCTCCTACGAGCAGTACTTC. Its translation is CASGSGVSYEQYF.

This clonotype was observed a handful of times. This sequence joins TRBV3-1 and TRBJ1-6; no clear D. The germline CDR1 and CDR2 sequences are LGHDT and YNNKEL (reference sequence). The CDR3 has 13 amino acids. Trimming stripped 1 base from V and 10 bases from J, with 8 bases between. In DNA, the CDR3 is TGTGCCAGCAGCCAAGGAGTCTGGTCACCCCTCCACTTT. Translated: CASSQGVWSPLHF.

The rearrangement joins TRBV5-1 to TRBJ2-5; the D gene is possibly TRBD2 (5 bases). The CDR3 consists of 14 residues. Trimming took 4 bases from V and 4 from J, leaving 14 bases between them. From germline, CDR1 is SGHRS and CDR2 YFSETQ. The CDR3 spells CASSPGPAGETQYF. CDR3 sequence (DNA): TGCGCCAGCAGCCCGGGCCCCGCGGGAGAGACCCAGTACTTC.

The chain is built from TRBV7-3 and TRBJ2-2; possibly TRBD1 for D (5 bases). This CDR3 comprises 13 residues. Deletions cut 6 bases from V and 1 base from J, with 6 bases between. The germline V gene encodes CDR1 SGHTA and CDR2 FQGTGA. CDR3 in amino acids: CASRQENTGELFF. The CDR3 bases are TGTGCCAGCAGACAGGAGAACACCGGGGAGCTGTTTTTT.

The CDR3 nucleotides read TGCGCCAGCATGACTAGCGGGAGAGAACCGGATACGCAGTATTTT. This gives the protein CASMTSGREPDTQYF. The genes are TRBV5-1 and TRBJ2-3, with 12 bases aligning to TRBD2. The CDR3 is 15 amino acids. In germline, CDR1 is SGHRS, CDR2 YFSETQ. Unmatched junction bases numbered 8, after V lost 6 bases and J lost 6 bases.

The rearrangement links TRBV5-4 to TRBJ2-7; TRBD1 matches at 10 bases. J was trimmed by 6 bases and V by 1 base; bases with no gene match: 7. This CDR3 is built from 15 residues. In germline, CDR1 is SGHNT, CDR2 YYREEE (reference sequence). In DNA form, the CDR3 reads TGTGCCAGCAGCTTGAATTCGGGACAGGGGACCGAGCAGTACTTC. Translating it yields CASSLNSGQGTEQYF.

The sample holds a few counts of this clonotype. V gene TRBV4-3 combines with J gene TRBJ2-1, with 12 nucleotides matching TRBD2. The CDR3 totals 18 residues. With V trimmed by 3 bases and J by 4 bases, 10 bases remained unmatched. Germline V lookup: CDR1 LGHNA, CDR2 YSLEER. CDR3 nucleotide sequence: TGCGCCAGCAGCCATCTTCTCACCGGGACTAGCGGGTACAATGAGCAGTTCTTC. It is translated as CASSHLLTGTSGYNEQFF.

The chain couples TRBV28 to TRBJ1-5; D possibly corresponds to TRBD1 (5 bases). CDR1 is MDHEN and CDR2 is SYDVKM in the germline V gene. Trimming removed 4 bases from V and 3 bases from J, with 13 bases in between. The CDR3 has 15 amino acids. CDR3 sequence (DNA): TGTGCCAGCAGTTCCCGGAGGGGCCCCAATCAGCCCCAGCATTTT. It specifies CASSSRRGPNQPQHF.